This T cell receptor (beta chain) was documented in a study of shared clonotypes between healthy human individuals (dated by TCRdb to the early 2020s). Describing the broader study: A couple of women and a few men aged 18 to 49 years were included in the cohort. Per donor, three plates each were used for CD4 naive and CD4 memory, two for CD8 naive, and one for CD8 memory. To estimate repertoire size and how much clonotype sharing occurs between individuals, the study deeply sequenced the blood TCR repertoires of a handful of healthy adults. To increase sequencing depth and limit assay-specific biases, different laboratories used diverse techniques to prepare libraries and sequence TCR repertoires. Each donor's leukapheresis produced roughly between roughly 0.85 and 9.5 billion PBMCs.

Using the deep immunoSEQ assay, multiplex PCR amplified TCR CDR3 regions from genomic DNA. Extracted genomic DNA from each cell subset was distributed evenly across all wells of several immunoSEQ 96-well plates, and each plate was treated as a replicate. For sorted subsets, approximately 210 ng genomic DNA, equal to about 30,000 T cell genomes, was loaded into each replicate PCR. Purified libraries were quantified with a Qubit 3.0 fluorometer, sized on a Bioanalyzer 2100, and re-quantified with the KAPA Library Quantification kit. Each immunoSEQ 96-well plate was sequenced on its own single-read 150-cycle Illumina NextSeq 550 flow cell. The original methods were these. Because the immunoSEQ output held only junctional sequences and lacked quality scores, the filtering could not match the filtering applied to full-length reads. To assign V/J genes and CDR3, sequences were annotated using PyIR, a Python wrapper for IgBLAST v1.9, with IMGT germline references. Any read was removed if the V/J assignment was weak (E-value above 1e-6), the CDR3 was missing, or the read contained stop codons, out-of-frame junctions, or ambiguous translated residues. V3J clonotypes were defined as sequences sharing the same inferred V gene, J gene, and CDR3 amino acid sequence. The percentage overlap between two repertoires was calculated by dividing the number of shared unique clonotypes by the size of the smaller repertoire. RTK rarefaction, the Chao1 estimator, and Recon v2.1 estimates of unobserved clonotypes were used to assess repertoire richness. OLGA was used to compute generation probabilities for all TCRbeta clonotypes that the gDNA method yielded from a few donors. TCRdb holds this immuneACCESS table with in-frame rearrangements only. Some clones are missing; in checked studies, unresolved V genes explain under half, and the rest has no known cause. D and trimming come from the DNA, and the V and J calls and clone size come from that table. The sample profile shows some 600,000 clones; around 96% of them were found once. The ten largest clones represent approximately 0.12% of the sample.

Study-wide conclusions, independent of this receptor: Rarefaction of sorted-subset datasets indicated incomplete sequencing despite the large sequencing depth. Naive subsets generally had larger estimated clonotype richness than memory subsets did. Sharing across a few donors was observed for about 5% of naive CD4, around 3.5% of naive CD8, over 2% of memory CD4, and over 0.3% of memory CD8 clonotypes. Clonotypes shared by all four sorted-subset donors showed higher generation probabilities than non-shared clonotypes. Because the study included a small number of donors, the genetic and exposure-history diversity represented was limited. Only blood was sampled, and tissue TCR repertoires likely differ from those in blood. Pairwise subsampling indicated that sequencing depth was expected to affect the degree of clonotype sharing among donors.

For the CD8 naive samples, CD45RO-negative cells were positively selected for CCR7, yielding a CD45RA+CCR7+ population from which TemRA cells were excluded. The donors were healthy, HIV-negative adults with no recently reported acute infections or vaccinations. Every donor was a Caucasian adult residing in Nashville, Tennessee, USA. After blood collection by leukapheresis, PBMCs were isolated using Ficoll-Histopaque density gradient centrifugation and then cryopreserved in the vapor phase of liquid nitrogen. Analytical flow cytometry was used to check the purity and quantity of every magnetically sorted T cell population. Genomic DNA was isolated from every sorted fraction and measured by UV absorbance on a Nanodrop 2000c. Trimming removed 0 bases from V and 0 bases from J, leaving 16 bases between the germline ends. Based on the germline V gene, the CDR1 and CDR2 sequences are LGHNA and YNFKEQ. From cysteine to phenylalanine, the CDR3 is 18 amino acids long. Only the CDR3 portion is preserved as DNA: 54 bases, with reading frame beginning at the first base.

Worth noting for this clone: Which antigen it targets is not known. No much larger clonotype is one base removed from it; base qualities were not supplied.

The chain joins TRBV4-2 to TRBJ2-3, with the D gene not confidently named. The sequence was obtained from a woman aged 30 to 39 in good health. The specimen sequenced was naive CD8+ T cells sorted from blood. The sample's cell subset or site label, decoded: CD45RA+CCR7+. CDR3 reads: CASSQDFLTAPSTDTQYF. The base sequence is TGTGCCAGCAGCCAAGATTTCTTAACAGCACCGAGCACAGATACGCAGTATTTT.